This T cell receptor beta chain was sequenced in a study of cytomegalovirus exposure and HLA in healthy donors. Whole-study context: Both the 100 to 150 validation repertoires and the 500 to 700 first-cohort repertoires used the same platform, as reported by a later analysis.

Concerning this clone: Its antigen is not identified.

Repertoires were generated with immunoSEQ multiplex PCR, while TCRdb's copy carries only in-frame clones and drops some. In the table there are more than 55,000 clones, around 90% of which are singletons. Separate from the approximately 730-subject first cohort, the roughly 130-subject validation cohort was the one that the donors belonged to. Overall study findings and caveats: Among TCR beta chains, those listed as cytomegalovirus-associated numbered roughly 150. Most TCRs appeared rarely, but some public TCRs recurred in many donors.

The CDR3 consists of 15 residues. Germline CDR1 MDHEN, CDR2 SYDVKM. The V end was cut by 6 bases, the J end by 3 bases, with 15 bases between. Material: PBMCs. The rearrangement joins TRBV28 to TRBJ1-5, with D tentatively TRBD1 (6 bases). This clonotype was obtained from a man aged 18 to 30 in good health and CMV-seronegative. CDR3 nucleotides: TGTGCCAGCAGCCATGGACAGATTAACAATCAGCCCCAGCATTTT. Amino acids: CASSHGQINNQPQHF.